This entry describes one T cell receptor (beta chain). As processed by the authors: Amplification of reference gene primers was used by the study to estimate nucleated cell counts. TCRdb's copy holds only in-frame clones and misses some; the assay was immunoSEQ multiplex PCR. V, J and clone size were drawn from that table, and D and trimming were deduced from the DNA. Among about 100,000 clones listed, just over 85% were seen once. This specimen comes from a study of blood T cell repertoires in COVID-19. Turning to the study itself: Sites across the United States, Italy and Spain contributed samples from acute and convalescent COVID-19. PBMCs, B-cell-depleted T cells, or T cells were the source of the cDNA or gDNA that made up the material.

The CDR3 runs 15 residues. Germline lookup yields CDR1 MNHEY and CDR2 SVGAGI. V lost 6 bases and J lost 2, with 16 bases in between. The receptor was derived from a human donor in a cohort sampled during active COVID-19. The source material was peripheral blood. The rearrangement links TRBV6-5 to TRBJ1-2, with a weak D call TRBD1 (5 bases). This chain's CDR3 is CASSRTGSINYGYTF. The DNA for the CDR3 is TGTGCCAGCAGCAGAACAGGTTCAATCAACTATGGCTACACCTTC.